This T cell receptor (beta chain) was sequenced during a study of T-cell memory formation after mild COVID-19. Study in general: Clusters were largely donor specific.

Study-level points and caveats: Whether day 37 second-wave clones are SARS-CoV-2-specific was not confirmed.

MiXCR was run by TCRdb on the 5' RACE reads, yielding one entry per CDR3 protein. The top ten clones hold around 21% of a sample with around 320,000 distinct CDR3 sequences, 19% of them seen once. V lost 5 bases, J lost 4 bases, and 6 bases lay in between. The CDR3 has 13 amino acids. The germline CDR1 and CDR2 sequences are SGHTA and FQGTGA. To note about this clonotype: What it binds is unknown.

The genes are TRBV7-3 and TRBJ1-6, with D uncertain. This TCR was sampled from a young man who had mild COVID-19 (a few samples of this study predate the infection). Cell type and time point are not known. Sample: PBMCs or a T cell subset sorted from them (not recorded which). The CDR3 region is CASSALYNSPLHF. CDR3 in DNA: TGTGCCAGCAGCGCCCTTTATAATTCACCCCTCCACTTT.